Shown below are 25 T cell receptor beta chains from a single sample sequenced in a study of cytomegalovirus exposure and HLA in healthy donors. Repertoires were generated with immunoSEQ multiplex PCR, while TCRdb's copy carries only in-frame clones and drops some. This table holds roughly 120,000 clones, approximately 87% found once. Input material: PBMCs. These receptors originate from a woman younger than 45 in good health and CMV-seronegative.

The chain carries TRBV6-5 and TRBJ2-1, with unresolved D. Trimming shortened V by 7 bases and J by 5 bases, and 12 bases separated the two germline ends. The germline gives CDR1 MNHEY, CDR2 SVGAGI. The CDR3 contains 13 residues. The CDR3 DNA is TGTGCCAGCATCTCGCCGAACAACAATGAGCAGTTCTTC. Protein product: CASISPNNNEQFF.

The V and J genes are TRBV25-1 and TRBJ1-2, with D possibly matching TRBD1 (6 bases). The CDR3 spans 14 residues. V gave up 3 bases and J gave up 4 bases, with 12 bases separating them. Germline V gene data show CDR1 as MGHDK and CDR2 as SYGVNS. The CDR3 DNA is TGTGCCAGCAGTGATCCCCGCAGGGGCTATGGCTACACCTTC. It is translated as CASSDPRRGYGYTF.

V gene TRBV6-1 combines with J gene TRBJ1-2; D gene unclear. The germline gives CDR1 MNHNS, CDR2 SASEGT. The V gene lost 0 bases and the J gene lost 0 bases, with 14 bases spanning the gap. CDR3 size: 17 residues. The CDR3 spells CASSEAHGWKANYGYTF. CDR3 nucleotide sequence: TGTGCCAGCAGTGAAGCGCACGGGTGGAAGGCTAACTATGGCTACACCTTC.

The chain carries TRBV27 and TRBJ2-1, with 9 bases aligning to TRBD2. The germline V gene encodes CDR1 MNHEY and CDR2 SMNVEV (reference sequence). This CDR3 has 14 residues. After removal of 8 bases from V and 3 bases from J, the junction contained 5 bases not matched to a gene. The CDR3 region has the DNA TGTGCCAGCCAGCTAGCGGGGTACTACAATGAGCAGTTCTTC. Translation: CASQLAGYYNEQFF.

The V and J genes are TRBV5-6 and TRBJ1-1, with 9 bases identical to TRBD1. Unmatched junction bases numbered 8, after V lost 4 bases and J lost 4 bases. This CDR3 spans 15 amino acids. Germline loops: CDR1 SGHDT, CDR2 YYEEEE. The CDR3 region is CASSPGTGGVTEAFF. CDR3 DNA: TGTGCCAGCAGCCCCGGTACAGGGGGCGTCACTGAAGCTTTCTTT.

V and J are TRBV7-3 and TRBJ2-1; maybe TRBD1 (5 bases). Germline CDR1 is SGHTA and CDR2 is FQGTGA. The CDR3 loop spans 13 amino acids. V gave up 5 bases and J gave up 3 bases, with 8 bases separating them. Here the CDR3 DNA reads TGTGCCAGCAGCCCGGACATCTACAATGAGCAGTTCTTC. This translates into CASSPDIYNEQFF.

The CDR3 sequence is CASSTYEAGAINYGYTF. The DNA for the CDR3 is TGTGCCAGCAGCACCTATGAGGCGGGGGCGATAAACTATGGCTACACCTTC. V gene TRBV7-2 combines with J gene TRBJ1-2; tentative D call: TRBD1 (6 bases). CDR1 is SGHTA, CDR2 FQGNSA, per germline. The CDR3 is 17 amino acids. V was trimmed by 5 bases and J by 2 bases, leaving 21 bases between them.

This sequence joins TRBV7-2 and TRBJ2-3; 14 positions agree with TRBD2. The CDR3 is 16 residues long. Per the germline V gene, CDR1 is SGHTA and CDR2 is FQGNSA. V lost 1 base to trimming and J lost 4 bases; unmatched junction nucleotides: 1. The CDR3 DNA is TGTGCCAGCAGCTTAGGGGGACTAGCGGGGGCAGATACGCAGTATTTT. This gives the protein CASSLGGLAGADTQYF.

This clone appeared a few times. CDR3 sequence reads: CASSDRGYEQYF. CDR3 sequence (DNA): TGTGCCAGCAGTGACAGGGGCTACGAGCAGTACTTC. The J gene is TRBJ2-7, the V gene TRBV25-1; possible D gene TRBD1, 6 bases. The CDR3 extends over 12 amino acids. Germline V gene lookup returns CDR1 MGHDK and CDR2 SYGVNS. V lost 3 bases and J 3 bases, leaving 6 bases between the germline ends.

The genes are TRBV11-3 and TRBJ1-1, with D maybe TRBD1 (6 bases). The germline V and J ends were trimmed by 4 bases and 3 bases, with 9 bases remaining between them. CDR1 SGHNT and CDR2 YENEEA come from the germline V gene. This CDR3 region has 13 residues. In DNA, the CDR3 is TGTGCCAGCAGCTCCCACAGGGACACTGAAGCTTTCTTT. It is translated as CASSSHRDTEAFF.

V usage is TRBV4-3 and J usage is TRBJ1-5; D is unresolved. Germline V gives CDR1 LGHNA, CDR2 YSLEER. CDR3 length: 16 amino acids. V was shortened by 0 bases and J by 7 bases, with 16 bases between the two germline ends. In DNA, the CDR3 is TGCGCCAGCAGCCAAGATACCCGGGGTTTAGGGCAGCCCCAGCATTTT. Amino acids: CASSQDTRGLGQPQHF.

The chain is built from TRBV6-5 and TRBJ1-3, with TRBD1 matching over 10 bases. The germline CDR1 and CDR2 sequences are MNHEY and SVGAGI. Trimming removed 5 bases from V and 4 bases from J; junction bases left unmatched: 2. This CDR3 contains 14 residues. The CDR3 DNA reads as TGTGCCAGCAGTCGACAGGGGGCCGGAAACACCATATATTTT. It yields the protein CASSRQGAGNTIYF.

The chain uses TRBV2 and TRBJ1-2, with TRBD1 matching 9 bases. V was clipped by 6 bases and J by 4 bases; unmatched bases: 6. There are 14 residues in the CDR3. Germline V gene data show CDR1 as SNHLY and CDR2 as FYNNEI. Written as DNA, the CDR3 is TGTGCCAGCAGAACCGGGACAGGGTCCTATGGCTACACCTTC. Residues: CASRTGTGSYGYTF. Combining the CDR3 with reference TRBV2 and TRBJ1-2 gives the whole variable domain EPEVTQTPSHQVTQMGQEVILRCVPISNHLYFYWYRQILGQKVEFLVSFYNNEISEKSEIFDDQFSVERPDGSNFTLKIRSTKLEDSAMYFCASRTGTGSYGYTFGSGTRLTVV.

V and J are TRBV5-6 and TRBJ2-7; 7 bases map to TRBD1. Germline trimming cut 4 bases from V and 4 bases from J; bases unmatched to any gene: 2. CDR3 length: 12 amino acids. In germline, CDR1 is SGHDT, CDR2 YYEEEE. The CDR3 here is CASSKDRYEQYF. In DNA, the CDR3 is TGTGCCAGCAGCAAGGACAGGTACGAGCAGTACTTC.

This clone was counted only a few times. The V call is TRBV9, the J call TRBJ2-2; TRBD2 might be the D (6 bases). V was cut by 0 bases and J by 3 bases, with 12 bases left in between. Looked up from germline, CDR1 is SGDLS and CDR2 is YYNGEE. The CDR3 loop spans 16 amino acids. As DNA, the CDR3 is TGTGCCAGCAGCGTAGTTCCGGGGGTGGACACCGGGGAGCTGTTTTTT. Protein: CASSVVPGVDTGELFF.

This chain joins TRBV5-4 and TRBJ1-2, with D unresolved. V lost 0 bases and J lost 7, with 10 bases in between. The CDR3 runs 13 residues. Germline V CDR1 and CDR2: SGHNT, YYREEE (reference sequence). The DNA of the CDR3 is TGTGCCAGCAGCTTGGATCTAGTCTCTGGCTACACCTTC. Translated, it gives CASSLDLVSGYTF.

V usage is TRBV11-2 and J usage is TRBJ2-5, with a tentative D call TRBD1 (5 bases). The CDR3 length is 16 residues. Trimming shortened V by 1 base and J by 2 bases, and 14 bases separated the two germline ends. Germline V CDR1 and CDR2: SGHAT, FQNNGV. The CDR3 is CASSLAWGRGQETQYF. For the CDR3, the DNA is TGTGCCAGCAGCTTAGCGTGGGGCAGAGGACAAGAGACCCAGTACTTC.

This clone has just one count. This chain connects TRBV9 to TRBJ2-7; the D gene is possibly TRBD1 (5 bases). This CDR3 spans 18 amino acids. Germline V gene sequence: CDR1 SGDLS, CDR2 YYNGEE. Trimming removed 0 bases from V and 3 bases from J, with 22 bases in between. The CDR3 here is CASSVAPPQGPPDYEQYF. CDR3 nucleotides: TGTGCCAGCAGCGTAGCTCCACCTCAGGGCCCCCCTGACTACGAGCAGTACTTC.

This clone occurred once. This sequence joins TRBV5-6 and TRBJ2-1; 12 bases line up with TRBD2. J was trimmed by 5 bases and V by 0 bases; bases with no gene match: 9. CDR1 and CDR2 (germline): SGHDT, YYEEEE. The CDR3 is made up of 18 amino acids. In DNA form, the CDR3 reads TGTGCCAGCAGCTTGGGGCTAGCGGGGGGGATAGTTGACAATGAGCAGTTCTTC. It translates to CASSLGLAGGIVDNEQFF.

The chain is built from TRBV4-3 and TRBJ2-6, with TRBD2 as a possible D gene (7 bases). The CDR3 has 19 residues. Germline CDR1 reads LGHNA; CDR2 reads YSLEER. The germline V and J ends were trimmed by 0 bases and 0 bases, with 15 bases remaining between them. CDR3 loop: CASSQDGGGANSGANVLTF. In DNA form, the CDR3 reads TGCGCCAGCAGCCAAGATGGAGGGGGGGCTAACTCTGGGGCCAACGTCCTGACTTTC.

V usage is TRBV11-2 and J usage is TRBJ2-7; 15 bases are shared with TRBD2. J lost 2 bases, V lost 0 bases, and 11 bases had no gene match. The germline CDR1 and CDR2 sequences are SGHAT and FQNNGV. The CDR3 totals 20 residues. The CDR3 protein is CASSLENPGLAGGPTYEQYF. CDR3 nucleotides: TGTGCCAGCAGCTTAGAGAACCCGGGACTAGCGGGGGGCCCGACCTACGAGCAGTACTTC. The complete variable domain, with remaining parts taken from reference TRBV11-2 and TRBJ2-7, reads EAGVAQSPRYKIIEKRQSVAFWCNPISGHATLYWYQQILGQGPKLLIQFQNNGVVDDSQLPKDRFSAERLKGVDSTLKIQPAKLEDSAVYLCASSLENPGLAGGPTYEQYFGPGTRLTVT.

The gene calls are TRBV5-1 and TRBJ1-5; no firm D call. Trimming took 0 bases from V and 3 from J, leaving 13 bases between them. The CDR3 loop spans 16 amino acids. Germline CDR1 SGHRS, CDR2 YFSETQ. In nucleotides, the CDR3 is TGCGCCAGCAGCTTGGGGGGAGGGCCCCCCAATCAGCCCCAGCATTTT. Protein product: CASSLGGGPPNQPQHF.

This rearrangement joins TRBV6-6 to TRBJ1-3, with 7 bases aligning to TRBD1. Trimming removed 5 bases from V and 8 bases from J; junction bases left unmatched: 12. Germline assignment: CDR1 MNHNY and CDR2 SVGAGI (reference sequence). This CDR3 region has 15 residues. CDR3 amino acids: CASSRNQQGPHTIYF. CDR3 sequence (DNA): TGTGCCAGCAGTCGAAACCAACAGGGGCCACACACCATATATTTT.

The V call is TRBV18, the J call TRBJ2-3, with unresolved D. The CDR3 is made up of 13 amino acids. V gave up 2 bases and J gave up 6 bases, with 9 bases separating them. Germline CDR1 and CDR2: KGHSH and LQKENI. This CDR3 is CASSPGPPDTQYF. CDR3 bases: TGTGCCAGCTCACCAGGCCCGCCCGATACGCAGTATTTT.

The chain carries TRBV6-5 and TRBJ1-4; 9 bases fit TRBD1. J gave up 7 bases and V 2 bases, and 5 bases lay outside the gene matches. CDR3 length: 15 amino acids. Germline V gene lookup returns CDR1 MNHEY and CDR2 SVGAGI. CDR3 sequence reads: CASSYGTGKGEKLFF. CDR3 nucleotide sequence: TGTGCCAGCAGTTACGGGACAGGGAAAGGTGAAAAACTGTTTTTT.